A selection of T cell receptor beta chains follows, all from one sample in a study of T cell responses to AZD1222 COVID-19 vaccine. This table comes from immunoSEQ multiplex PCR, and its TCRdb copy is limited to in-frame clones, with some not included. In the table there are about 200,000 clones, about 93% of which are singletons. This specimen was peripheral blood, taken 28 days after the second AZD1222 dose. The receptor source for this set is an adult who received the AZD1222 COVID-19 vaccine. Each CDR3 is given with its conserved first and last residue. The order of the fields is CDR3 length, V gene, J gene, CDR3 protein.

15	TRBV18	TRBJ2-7	CASSPSLTGVEEQYF
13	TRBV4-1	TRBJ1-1	CASSQVVNTEAFF
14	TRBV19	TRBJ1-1	CASSRLGTGREAFF
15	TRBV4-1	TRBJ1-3	CASSQDAGPGNTIYF
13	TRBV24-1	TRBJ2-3	CATSDPPVDTQYF
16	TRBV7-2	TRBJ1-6	CASGRTGGPVAKPLHF
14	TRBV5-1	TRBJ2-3	CASRPGQSTDTQYF
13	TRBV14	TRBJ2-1	CASRGESYNEQFF
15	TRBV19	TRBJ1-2	CASRLGGTANYGYTF
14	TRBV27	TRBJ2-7	CASSYLAGSYEQYF
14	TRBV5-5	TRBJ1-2	CASSRIQGDYGYTF
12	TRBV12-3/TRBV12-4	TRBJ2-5	CASSPGTVTQYF
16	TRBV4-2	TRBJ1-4	CASSPRSGGTNEKLFF
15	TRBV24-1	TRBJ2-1	CATSDLSSGGTEQFF
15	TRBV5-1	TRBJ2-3	CASSFLGMGTDTQYF
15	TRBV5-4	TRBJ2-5	CASSPTGGDGETQYF
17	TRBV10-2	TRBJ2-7	CASRAGLAGGFRYEQYF
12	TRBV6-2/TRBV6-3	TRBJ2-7	CASSTGAGKPGF
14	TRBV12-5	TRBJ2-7	CASGSGQGIYEQYF
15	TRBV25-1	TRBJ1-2	CASSDPTGIGYGYTF
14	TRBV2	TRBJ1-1	CASSEQGMNTEAFF
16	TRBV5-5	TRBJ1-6	CASGKQGDTYNSPLHF
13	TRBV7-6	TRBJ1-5	CASSPRAGEPQHF
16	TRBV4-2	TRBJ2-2	CASSQDWLALTGELFF
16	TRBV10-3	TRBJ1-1	CAIKRDRGLGGTEAFF
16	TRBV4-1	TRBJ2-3	CASSHLGLAGEDTQYF
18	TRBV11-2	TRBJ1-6	CASSLGTEQGTYNSPLHF
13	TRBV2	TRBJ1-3	CASNRDSGNTIYF
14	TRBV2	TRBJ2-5	CASITTGVKETQYF
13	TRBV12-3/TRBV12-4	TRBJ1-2	CASSSQGSYGYTF
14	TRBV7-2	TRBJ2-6	CASSPQSGANVLTF
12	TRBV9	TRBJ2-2	CASSVGRRELFF
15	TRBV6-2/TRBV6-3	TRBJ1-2	CASSYPSRAAYGYTF
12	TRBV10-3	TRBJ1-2	CAISESVRGYTF
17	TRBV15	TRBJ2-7	CATSRETDRAIKYEQYF
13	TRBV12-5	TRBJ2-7	CASGLRQPYEQYF
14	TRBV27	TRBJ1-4	CASKPRVHNEKLFF
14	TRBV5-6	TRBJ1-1	CASSLTGRGTEAFF
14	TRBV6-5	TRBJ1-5	CASFGPQLGQPQHF
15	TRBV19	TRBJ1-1	CASSITPYMNTEAFF
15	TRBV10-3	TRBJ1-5	CAISESEGSNQPQHF
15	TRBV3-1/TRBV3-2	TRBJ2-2	CASSTINRVAGELFF
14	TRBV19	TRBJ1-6	CASSPGRTNSPLHF
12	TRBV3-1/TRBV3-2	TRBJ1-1	CASSLRQGVAFF
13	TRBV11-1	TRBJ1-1	CASSRSRNTEAFF
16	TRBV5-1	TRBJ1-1	CASSLGQDARDTEAFF
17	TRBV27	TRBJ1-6	CASSLWGPDSSFSPLHF